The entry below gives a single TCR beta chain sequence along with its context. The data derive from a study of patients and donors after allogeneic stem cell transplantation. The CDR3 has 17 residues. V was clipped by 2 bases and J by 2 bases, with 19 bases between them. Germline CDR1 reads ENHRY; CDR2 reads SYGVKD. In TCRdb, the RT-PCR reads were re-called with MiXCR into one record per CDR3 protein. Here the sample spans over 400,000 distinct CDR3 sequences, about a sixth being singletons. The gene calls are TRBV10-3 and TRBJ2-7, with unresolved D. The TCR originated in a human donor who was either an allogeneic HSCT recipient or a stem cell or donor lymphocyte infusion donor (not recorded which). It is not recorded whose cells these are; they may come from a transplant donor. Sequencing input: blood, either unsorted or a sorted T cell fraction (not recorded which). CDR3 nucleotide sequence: TGTGCCATCAGTGAGCGCGGACCCAGCGAAGGGACCTACGAGCAGTACTTC. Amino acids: CAISERGPSEGTYEQYF.